This entry lists 10 T cell receptor beta chains sequenced from one sample in a study of T cell responses to AZD1222 COVID-19 vaccine. Here immunoSEQ multiplex PCR was the method, and the copy in TCRdb shows in-frame clones only, minus some. The table shows 100,000 to 150,000 clones, with 85% to 95% occurring only once. The sample was peripheral blood, taken on day 0 of AZD1222 vaccination. The receptors originated from an adult in good health.

This clone occurred a few times. The rearrangement uses TRBV30 and TRBJ2-7; D is unresolved. The V gene's germline CDR1 is GTSNPN and CDR2 SVGIG (reference sequence). The CDR3 totals 11 residues. V was pared by 0 bases and J by 5 bases, with 5 bases between. Here the CDR3 DNA reads TGTGCCTGGAGTGTTAGCAACGAGCAGTACTTC. Translated: CAWSVSNEQYF.

This clone was counted between two and nine times. The V and J genes are TRBV5-4 and TRBJ2-7; D is perhaps TRBD1 (5 bases). Trimming took 1 base from V and 4 from J, leaving 12 bases between them. The CDR3 is made up of 14 amino acids. Germline CDR1 is SGHNT and CDR2 is YYREEE (reference sequence). CDR3 coding DNA: TGTGCCAGCAGCTTGCCGCAGGGTGGTTACGAGCAGTACTTC. Translating it yields CASSLPQGGYEQYF.

This chain joins TRBV25-1 and TRBJ1-1; D perhaps matches TRBD1 (5 bases). Germline V lookup: CDR1 MGHDK, CDR2 SYGVNS. V was shortened by 6 bases and J by 4 bases, with 12 bases between the two germline ends. CDR3 length equals 13 residues. The chain's CDR3 is CASRGGDGTEAFF. For the CDR3, the DNA is TGTGCCAGCAGGGGAGGGGACGGCACTGAAGCTTTCTTT.

The chain combines TRBV7-6 with TRBJ2-2; 12 positions agree with TRBD1. CDR3 length: 16 amino acids. V dropped 4 bases and J dropped 4; count of bases not matched to a gene: 4. Germline V CDR1 and CDR2: SGHVS, FNYEAQ. CDR3 bases: TGTGCCAGCAGCTGGGGGACAGGGGGCGGCACCGGGGAGCTGTTTTTT. Translating it yields CASSWGTGGGTGELFF.

The chain carries TRBV6-5 and TRBJ1-6; 9 bases align to TRBD1. This CDR3 is built from 14 residues. Germline-derived CDR1 and CDR2 are MNHEY and SVGAGI. With 5 bases clipped from V and 8 bases from J, the junction kept 4 bases outside the gene matches. CDR3 bases: TGTGCCAGCAGTAACAGGGGGCCTTATTCACCCCTCCACTTT. This codes for CASSNRGPYSPLHF.

This chain uses TRBV3-1 (or the pseudogene TRBV3-2) with TRBJ1-2, with D possibly TRBD1 on 5 matching bases. The CDR3 totals 12 residues. V lost 5 bases, J lost 9 bases, and 13 bases lay in between. CDR1 is LGHDT, CDR2 YNNKEL, per germline (reference sequence). Here the CDR3 DNA reads TGTGCCAGCAGCTACCGGGGGTCTCGCTACACCTTC. It specifies CASSYRGSRYTF.

The chain has TRBV2 and TRBJ2-2; TRBD1 or TRBD2 may be the D gene (5 bases each). Germline V CDR1 and CDR2: SNHLY, FYNNEI. The CDR3 consists of 14 residues. The germline V and J ends were trimmed by 8 bases and 5 bases, with 15 bases remaining between them. This CDR3 reads CASYHGEGTGELFF. In DNA form, the CDR3 reads TGTGCCAGCTACCACGGCGAGGGGACCGGGGAGCTGTTTTTT. The whole variable domain, filled in from reference TRBV2 and TRBJ2-2, reads EPEVTQTPSHQVTQMGQEVILRCVPISNHLYFYWYRQILGQKVEFLVSFYNNEISEKSEIFDDQFSVERPDGSNFTLKIRSTKLEDSAMYFCASYHGEGTGELFFGEGSRLTVL.

The chain employs TRBV7-2 and TRBJ2-7; 10 bases match TRBD2. The CDR3 is 14 residues long. V shed 7 bases, J shed 2 bases, and the junction held 5 bases outside the gene matches. The V gene's germline CDR1 is SGHTA and CDR2 FQGNSA. The CDR3 loop reads CASTQLAGPYEQYF. CDR3 sequence (DNA): TGTGCCAGCACCCAACTAGCGGGGCCCTACGAGCAGTACTTC.

The J gene is TRBJ1-5, the V gene TRBV19; perhaps TRBD1 as D (5 bases). Germline V gene data show CDR1 as LNHDA and CDR2 as SQIVND (reference sequence). V was cut by 0 bases and J by 4 bases, with 10 bases left in between. CDR3 length: 15 amino acids. The DNA for the CDR3 is TGTGCCAGTAGTATAGACTTCAAGGGGAATCAGCCCCAGCATTTT. Protein sequence: CASSIDFKGNQPQHF.

This sequence joins TRBV27 and TRBJ2-7; 9 bases line up with TRBD1. Trimming removed 5 bases from V and 4 bases from J; junction bases left unmatched: 9. Germline lookup yields CDR1 MNHEY and CDR2 SMNVEV (reference sequence). The CDR3 is 15 residues long. CDR3 DNA sequence: TGTGCCAGCAGTCCAAACAGGGGGCCCGGGTACGAGCAGTACTTC. Its protein is CASSPNRGPGYEQYF.